This T cell receptor (beta chain) was sequenced for a study of blood T cell repertoires in COVID-19. Profiling relied on immunoSEQ multiplex PCR, and the TCRdb table lists in-frame clones only, not all of them. Counted here are more than 400,000 clones, 90% occurring once; the ten biggest clones make up approximately 0.65%. The CDR3 consists of 15 residues. V trimming: 6 bases; J trimming: 5 bases; junction bases outside the gene matches: 8. CDR1 is MNHEY, CDR2 SMNVEV, per germline (reference sequence). Only a few counts were recorded for this clone. The TCR was taken from a man aged 18 to 29 who had recovered from COVID-19. The chain uses TRBV27 and TRBJ1-3, with 9 nucleotides matching TRBD1. Sequences were obtained from PBMCs or T cells enriched from blood (not recorded which). In DNA form, the CDR3 reads TGTGCCAGCAGACCGGGACAGGGAGTTAGAAACACCATATATTTT. Amino acid sequence: CASRPGQGVRNTIYF.